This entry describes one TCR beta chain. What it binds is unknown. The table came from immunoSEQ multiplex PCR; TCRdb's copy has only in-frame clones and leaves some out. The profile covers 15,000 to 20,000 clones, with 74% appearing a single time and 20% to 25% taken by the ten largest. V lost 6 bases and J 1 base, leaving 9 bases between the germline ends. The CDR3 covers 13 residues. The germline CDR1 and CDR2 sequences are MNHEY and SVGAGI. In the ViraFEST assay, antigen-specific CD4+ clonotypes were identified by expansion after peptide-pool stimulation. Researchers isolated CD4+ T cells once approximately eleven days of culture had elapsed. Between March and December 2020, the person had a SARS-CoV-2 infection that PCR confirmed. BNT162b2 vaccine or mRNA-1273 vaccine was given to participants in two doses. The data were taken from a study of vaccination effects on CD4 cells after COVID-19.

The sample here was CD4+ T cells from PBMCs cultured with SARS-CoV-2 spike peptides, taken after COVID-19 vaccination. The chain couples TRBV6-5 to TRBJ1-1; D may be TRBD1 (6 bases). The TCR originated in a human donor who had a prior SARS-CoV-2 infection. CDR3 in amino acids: CASRVQGNTEAFF. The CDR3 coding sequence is TGTGCCAGCAGGGTACAGGGGAACACTGAAGCTTTCTTT.